One sample yielded the 23 T cell receptor beta chains listed below, sequenced in a study of cytomegalovirus exposure and HLA in healthy donors. 60 Vbeta and 13 Jbeta primers were used in PCR. The table came from immunoSEQ multiplex PCR; TCRdb's copy has only in-frame clones and leaves some out. Of more than 90,000 clones listed, around 83% are singletons. The specimen was PBMCs. These receptors were collected from a man aged 25 to 40 in good health and CMV-seronegative.

The V call is TRBV10-3, the J call TRBJ1-1, with TRBD1 identical over 8 bases. Germline CDR1 ENHRY, CDR2 SYGVKD. The trim removed 4 bases at V and 0 bases at J, leaving 13 bases unmatched. This CDR3 spans 18 amino acids. The CDR3 spells CAISVGIGAGGLNTEAFF. Here the CDR3 DNA reads TGTGCCATCAGTGTGGGGATAGGAGCAGGGGGCTTGAACACTGAAGCTTTCTTT.

CDR3 residues: CAWSRDRGETQYF. CDR3 nucleotide sequence: TGTGCCTGGAGTCGAGACAGGGGAGAGACCCAGTACTTC. The gene calls are TRBV30 and TRBJ2-5, with 8 bases that match TRBD1. J gave up 4 bases and V 2 bases, and 3 bases lay outside the gene matches. The CDR3 contains 13 residues. From germline, CDR1 is GTSNPN and CDR2 SVGIG (reference sequence).

This clone was counted between two and nine times. The chain uses TRBV5-4 and TRBJ2-1; D uncertain. Trimming pared 0 bases from V and 3 bases from J, leaving 7 bases between. Germline values: CDR1 SGHNT, CDR2 YYREEE (reference sequence). There are 14 residues in the CDR3. The CDR3 DNA reads TGTGCCAGCAGCTTGGAGTTAGACTACAATGAGCAGTTCTTC. The encoded protein is CASSLELDYNEQFF.

This clone has more than one count but fewer than ten. The chain employs TRBV6-6 and TRBJ2-1, with a possible D match to TRBD1 (5 bases). Germline V CDR1 and CDR2: MNHNY, SVGAGI (reference sequence). This CDR3 has 12 residues. V dropped 0 bases and J dropped 10 bases, with 7 bases sitting between them. The CDR3: CASSYSNREQFF. Written as DNA, the CDR3 is TGTGCCAGCAGTTACTCCAACAGGGAGCAGTTCTTC.

This chain links TRBV4-1 with TRBJ2-5; D is unclear. Germline V gene lookup returns CDR1 MGHRA and CDR2 YSYEKL. Trimming shortened V by 1 base and J by 7 bases, and 13 bases separated the two germline ends. This CDR3 is built from 14 residues. The CDR3 DNA follows: TGCGCCAGCAGCCAAGTTCCCCCTTCGGGGACCCAGTACTTC. Residues: CASSQVPPSGTQYF.

A single count supports this clone. The chain joins TRBV4-3 to TRBJ2-3; 7 nucleotides line up with TRBD1. The CDR3 runs 15 residues. Germline V lookup: CDR1 LGHNA, CDR2 YSLEER. V gave up 5 bases and J gave up 1 base; unmatched junction bases: 6. The CDR3 sequence is CASSSRGSRTDTQYF. DNA of the CDR3: TGCGCCAGCAGCTCCAGGGGGAGTCGCACAGATACGCAGTATTTT.

V gene TRBV6-6 combines with J gene TRBJ1-3; D not resolved. CDR1 and CDR2 (germline): MNHNY, SVGAGI (reference sequence). The V and J ends lost 4 bases and 0 bases respectively, with 7 bases between them. There are 14 residues in the CDR3. The CDR3 region is CASSFFSSGNTIYF. The CDR3 DNA sequence: TGTGCCAGCAGTTTTTTCAGCTCTGGAAACACCATATATTTT.

The J gene is TRBJ1-3, the V gene TRBV7-2; D unclear. Germline loops: CDR1 SGHTA, CDR2 FQGNSA. Trimming stripped 0 bases from V and 1 base from J, with 10 bases between. The CDR3 extends over 16 amino acids. The CDR3 is CASSLAPGSSGNTIYF. The CDR3 DNA is TGTGCCAGCAGCTTAGCTCCAGGCTCGTCTGGAAACACCATATATTTT.

CDR3: CASSITAGSSYEQYF. CDR3 bases: TGTGCCAGTAGTATAACTGCAGGAAGCTCCTACGAGCAGTACTTC. V usage is TRBV19 and J usage is TRBJ2-7; D not certain. The germline CDR1 and CDR2 sequences are LNHDA and SQIVND (reference sequence). Trimming cost V 2 bases and J 0 bases, with 11 bases left between them. The CDR3 has 15 residues.

The chain combines TRBV6-5 with TRBJ1-2, with a possible D match to TRBD1 (5 bases). This CDR3 has 13 residues. V was cut by 4 bases and J by 8 bases, with 14 bases left in between. Germline values: CDR1 MNHEY, CDR2 SVGAGI. CDR3: CASSSPGLMGYTF. CDR3 nucleotide sequence: TGTGCCAGCAGTTCCCCAGGGTTGATGGGCTACACCTTC.

The genes are TRBV5-1 and TRBJ2-7; tentatively, D is TRBD1 (6 bases). In germline, CDR1 is SGHRS, CDR2 YFSETQ. Trimming removed 2 bases from V and 0 bases from J, with 12 bases in between. The CDR3 extends over 15 amino acids. Here the CDR3 DNA reads TGCGCCAGCAGCTTAACCGGACAGAGCTCCTACGAGCAGTACTTC. Protein: CASSLTGQSSYEQYF.

This chain joins TRBV6-5 and TRBJ2-7, with a weak D call TRBD2 (5 bases). CDR1 and CDR2 (germline): MNHEY, SVGAGI. CDR3 length: 12 amino acids. Trimming cost V 7 bases and J 7 bases, with 14 bases left between them. The CDR3 DNA reads TGTGCCAGCATTAGCCTCCCGGGAGAGCAGTACTTC. Its translation is CASISLPGEQYF.

This sequence joins TRBV5-1 and TRBJ2-7; 13 bases are a match to TRBD2. J was trimmed by 7 bases and V by 2 bases; bases with no gene match: 6. The CDR3 contains 15 residues. CDR1 is SGHRS, CDR2 YFSETQ, per germline. Written as DNA, the CDR3 is TGCGCCAGCAGCTTACAGGGACTAGCGGGGATGGAGCAGTACTTC. Translating gives CASSLQGLAGMEQYF.

CDR3: CASSAGETGELFF. The CDR3, as DNA: TGTGCCAGCAGCGCGGGGGAGACCGGGGAGCTGTTTTTT. This chain joins TRBV7-9 and TRBJ2-2; 7 bases align to TRBD2. The germline gives CDR1 SEHNR, CDR2 FQNEAQ (reference sequence). The V and J ends lost 5 bases and 5 bases, in that order; junction bases with no gene match: 2. The CDR3 has 13 amino acids.

This rearrangement joins TRBV5-6 to TRBJ2-7; the match to TRBD1 covers 8 bases. This CDR3 is 14 amino acids long. V shed 3 bases and J 2 bases; nucleotides not matched to a gene: 4. From germline, CDR1 is SGHDT and CDR2 YYEEEE. The CDR3 loop reads CASSYGTGTYEQYF. As DNA, the CDR3 is TGTGCCAGCAGCTACGGGACAGGCACCTACGAGCAGTACTTC.

The chain couples TRBV6-4 to TRBJ2-1, with 14 bases fitting TRBD2. The CDR3 runs 16 residues. CDR1 MRHNA and CDR2 SNTAGT come from the germline V gene. Trimming removed 3 bases from V and 8 bases from J; junction bases left unmatched: 6. This chain's CDR3 is CASSEGTSGSRDEQFF. The CDR3 bases are TGTGCCAGCAGTGAAGGGACTAGCGGGAGTCGCGATGAGCAGTTCTTC.

This clone appeared a single time. The chain links TRBV30 to TRBJ1-2; D remains unclear. Trimming shortened V by 5 bases and J by 4 bases, and 17 bases separated the two germline ends. Germline CDR1 and CDR2: GTSNPN and SVGIG (reference sequence). This CDR3 region has 14 residues. In DNA form, the CDR3 reads TGTGCCTGGTCCCCCCGCGGGCGGCCCTATGGCTACACCTTC. Its protein product is CAWSPRGRPYGYTF. The full variable domain, completed using reference TRBV30 and TRBJ1-2, is SQTIHQWPATLVQPVGSPLSLECTVEGTSNPNLYWYRQAAGRGLQLLFYSVGIGQISSEVPQNLSASRPQDRQFILSSKKLLLSDSGFYLCAWSPRGRPYGYTFGSGTRLTVV.

This chain joins TRBV6-5 and TRBJ2-2; a weak D match, TRBD1 (5 bases). Trimming shortened V by 0 bases and J by 0 bases, and 5 bases separated the two germline ends. The germline gives CDR1 MNHEY, CDR2 SVGAGI. The CDR3 loop spans 15 amino acids. CDR3 DNA: TGTGCCAGCAGTTACTCGGGGCCGAACACCGGGGAGCTGTTTTTT. The encoded protein is CASSYSGPNTGELFF.

This chain uses TRBV30 with TRBJ2-7; D ambiguous. Germline V gives CDR1 GTSNPN, CDR2 SVGIG (reference sequence). The V end was cut by 0 bases, the J end by 0 bases, with 6 bases between. The CDR3 runs 13 residues. The CDR3 here is CAWSVGSSYEQYF. The CDR3 region has the DNA TGTGCCTGGAGTGTTGGCAGCTCCTACGAGCAGTACTTC.

The chain joins TRBV29-1 to TRBJ2-1; the match to TRBD2 covers 7 bases. Trimming at V came to 6 bases and at J to 5 bases, leaving 10 bases not matched to a gene. Germline CDR1 SQVTM, CDR2 ANQGSEA. The CDR3 has 14 amino acids. CDR3 region: CSVSGSGANNEQFF. CDR3 nucleotides: TGCAGCGTCTCGGGGAGCGGGGCAAACAATGAGCAGTTCTTC.

V gene TRBV6-6 combines with J gene TRBJ2-7, with 10 bases aligning to TRBD2. This CDR3 region has 15 residues. V shed 8 bases and J 3 bases; nucleotides not matched to a gene: 10. In germline, CDR1 is MNHNY, CDR2 SVGAGI (reference sequence). CDR3 sequence: CASGIIAGGLYEQYF. The DNA for the CDR3 is TGTGCCAGCGGAATAATAGCGGGAGGCCTCTACGAGCAGTACTTC.

The chain carries TRBV5-1 and TRBJ2-7; 7 bases line up with TRBD1. The germline gives CDR1 SGHRS, CDR2 YFSETQ. J gave up 3 bases and V 4 bases, and 4 bases lay outside the gene matches. The CDR3 totals 13 residues. DNA for the CDR3: TGCGCCAGCAGCACGGGGACAGTCTACGAGCAGTACTTC. It is translated as CASSTGTVYEQYF.

V usage is TRBV13 and J usage is TRBJ2-7; 15 bases are a match to TRBD2. The V gene end was trimmed by 4 bases and the J gene end by 4 bases; junction bases not matched to a gene: 20. The CDR3 loop spans 21 amino acids. CDR1 PRHDT and CDR2 FYEKMQ come from the germline V gene (reference sequence). The CDR3 nucleotides read TGTGCCAGCAGCTCCCCGGCCTGGGCCGGGACTAGCGGGAGGCCGGGTTACGAGCAGTACTTC. This translates into CASSSPAWAGTSGRPGYEQYF. The full variable domain, its missing parts supplied by reference TRBV13 and TRBJ2-7, is AAGVIQSPRHLIKEKRETATLKCYPIPRHDTVYWYQQGPGQDPQFLISFYEKMQSDKGSIPDRFSAQQFSDYHSELNMSSLELGDSALYFCASSSPAWAGTSGRPGYEQYFGPGTRLTVT.